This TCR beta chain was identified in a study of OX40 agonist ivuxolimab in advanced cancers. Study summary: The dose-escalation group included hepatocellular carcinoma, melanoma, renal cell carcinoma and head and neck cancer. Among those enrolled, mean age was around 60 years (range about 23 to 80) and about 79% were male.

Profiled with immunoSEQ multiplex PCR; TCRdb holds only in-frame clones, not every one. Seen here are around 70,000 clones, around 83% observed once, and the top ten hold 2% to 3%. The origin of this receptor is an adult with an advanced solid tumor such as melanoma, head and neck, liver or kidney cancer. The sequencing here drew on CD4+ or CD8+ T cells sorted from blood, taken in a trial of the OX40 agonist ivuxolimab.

The CDR3 protein is CASSPGSGGYNEQFF. CDR3 nucleotides: TGTGCCAGCTCACCTGGCTCGGGAGGATACAATGAGCAGTTCTTC. This chain connects TRBV18 to TRBJ2-1; 7 bases are a match to TRBD2. This CDR3 is 15 amino acids long. CDR1 KGHSH and CDR2 LQKENI come from the germline V gene. V was clipped by 3 bases and J by 4 bases; unmatched bases: 6.